These T cell receptor beta chains were read from a single sample in a study of early T cells in non-severe SARS-CoV-2 infection. MiXCR, run by TCRdb on the 5' RACE reads, gives a single entry per CDR3 protein. The sample includes fewer than 50,000 distinct CDR3 sequences, under 7.5% of them seen just once. Sample: whole blood, taken at baseline. The receptor source for this set is an adult who was a healthcare worker with PCR-confirmed SARS-CoV-2 infection or an uninfected control (not recorded which). The CDR3 runs from the conserved cysteine through the conserved F or W. Clone size is given for some rows only: seen once, a few or many times, or a class if the clone is expanded.

clone size	V gene	CDR3 protein
many	TRBV10-3	CAISPPGSSYEQYF
many	TRBV7-8	CASSLAGAETQYF
many	TRBV12-3/TRBV12-4	CASSFRTSGTNEQFF
-	TRBV6-6	CASQTGGRTDTQYF
few	TRBV29-1	CSVGRQGEQYF
few	TRBV14	CASSQEGRRGLGTEAFF
-	TRBV5-1	CASSSQGHYGYTF
few	TRBV3-1	CASSLGTSGGLNEQYF
many	TRBV2	CASSEGVWGQLVDNEQFF
many	TRBV6-2/TRBV6-3	CASSLRVIYEQYF
few	TRBV12-3/TRBV12-4	CASLWSNSPLHF
few	TRBV11-3	CASNAEGADTQYF
-	TRBV4-3	CASSQEMGAASGNTIYF
few	TRBV6-2/TRBV6-3	CASSTRTTGMNTEAFF
-	TRBV30	CAWSGDSNQPQHF
-	TRBV19	CASSRSGPSINEQFF
-	TRBV5-1	CANSPGLAGGLTDTQYF
once	TRBV9	CASSAGTGGDEKLFF
-	TRBV6-1	CASSGDGNQPQHF